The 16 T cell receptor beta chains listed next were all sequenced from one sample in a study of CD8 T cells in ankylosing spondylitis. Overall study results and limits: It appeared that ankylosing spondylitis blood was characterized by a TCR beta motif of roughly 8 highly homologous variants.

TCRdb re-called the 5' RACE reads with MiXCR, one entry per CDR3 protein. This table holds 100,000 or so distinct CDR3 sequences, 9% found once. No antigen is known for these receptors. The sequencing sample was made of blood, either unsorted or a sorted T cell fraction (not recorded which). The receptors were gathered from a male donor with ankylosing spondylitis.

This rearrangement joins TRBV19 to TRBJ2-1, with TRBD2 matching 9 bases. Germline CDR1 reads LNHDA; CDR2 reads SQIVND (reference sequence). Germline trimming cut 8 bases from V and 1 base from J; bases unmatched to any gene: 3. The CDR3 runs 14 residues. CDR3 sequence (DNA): TGTGCCAGTGGTAGCGGGAGTTCCTACAATGAGCAGTTCTTC. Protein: CASGSGSSYNEQFF.

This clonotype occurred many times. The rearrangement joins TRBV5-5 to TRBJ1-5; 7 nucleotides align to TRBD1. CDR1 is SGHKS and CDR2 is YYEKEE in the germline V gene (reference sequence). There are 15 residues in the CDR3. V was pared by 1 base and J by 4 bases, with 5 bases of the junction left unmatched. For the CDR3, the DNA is TGTGCCAGCAGCTTGAAGGGGACAGTTAATCAGCCCCAGCATTTT. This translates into CASSLKGTVNQPQHF. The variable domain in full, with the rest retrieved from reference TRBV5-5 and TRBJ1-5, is DAGVTQSPTHLIKTRGQQVTLRCSPISGHKSVSWYQQVLGQGPQFIFQYYEKEERGRGNFPDRFSARQFPNYSSELNVNALLLGDSALYLCASSLKGTVNQPQHFGDGTRLSIL.

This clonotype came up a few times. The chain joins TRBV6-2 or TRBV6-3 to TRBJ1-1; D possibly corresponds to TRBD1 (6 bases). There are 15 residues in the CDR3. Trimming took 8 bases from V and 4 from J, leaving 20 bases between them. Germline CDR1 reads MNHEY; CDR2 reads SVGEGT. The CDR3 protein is CASGWARGVRTEAFF. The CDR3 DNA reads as TGTGCCAGCGGTTGGGCGAGGGGGGTGCGCACTGAAGCTTTCTTT.

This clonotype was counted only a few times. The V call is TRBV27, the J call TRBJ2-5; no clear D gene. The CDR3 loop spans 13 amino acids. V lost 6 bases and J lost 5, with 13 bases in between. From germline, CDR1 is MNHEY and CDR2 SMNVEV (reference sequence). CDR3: CASRGIEVETQYF. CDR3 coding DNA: TGTGCCAGCAGGGGGATTGAGGTGGAGACCCAGTACTTC.

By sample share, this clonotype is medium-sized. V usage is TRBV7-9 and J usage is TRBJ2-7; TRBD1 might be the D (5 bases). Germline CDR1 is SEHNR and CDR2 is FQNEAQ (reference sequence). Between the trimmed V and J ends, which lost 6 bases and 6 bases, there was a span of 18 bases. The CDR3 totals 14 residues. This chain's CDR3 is CASSPWEQAGEQYF. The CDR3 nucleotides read TGTGCCAGCAGTCCGTGGGAACAGGCCGGCGAGCAGTACTTC. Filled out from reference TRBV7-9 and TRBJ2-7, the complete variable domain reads DTGVSQNPRHKITKRGQNVTFRCDPISEHNRLYWYRQTLGQGPEFLTYFQNEAQLEKSRLLSDRFSAERPKGSFSTLEIQRTEQGDSAMYLCASSPWEQAGEQYFGPGTRLTVT.

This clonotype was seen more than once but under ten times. This chain's CDR3 is CASSQDRARGNTIYF. As DNA, the CDR3 is TGCGCCAGCAGCCAAGATCGGGCCAGAGGAAACACCATATATTTT. V and J are TRBV4-1 and TRBJ1-3; the D is unclear. The CDR3 consists of 15 residues. The V end lost 0 bases, the J end lost 4 bases, and 10 bases lay between the germline ends. Germline CDR1 reads MGHRA; CDR2 reads YSYEKL.

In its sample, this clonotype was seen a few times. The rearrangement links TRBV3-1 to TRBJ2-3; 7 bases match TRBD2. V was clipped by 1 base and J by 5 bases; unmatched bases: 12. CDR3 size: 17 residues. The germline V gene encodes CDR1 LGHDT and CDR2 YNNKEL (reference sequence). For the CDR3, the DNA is TGTGCCAGCAGCCAAGTCGGAGGGAGGGCCTTGGAAGATACGCAGTATTTT. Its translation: CASSQVGGRALEDTQYF.

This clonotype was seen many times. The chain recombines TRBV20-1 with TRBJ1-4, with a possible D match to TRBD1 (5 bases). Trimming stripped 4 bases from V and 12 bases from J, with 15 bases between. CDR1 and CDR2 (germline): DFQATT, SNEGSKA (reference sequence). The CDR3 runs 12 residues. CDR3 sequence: CSATYQGGELFF. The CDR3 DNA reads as TGCAGTGCTACTTACCAGGGAGGGGAACTGTTTTTT.

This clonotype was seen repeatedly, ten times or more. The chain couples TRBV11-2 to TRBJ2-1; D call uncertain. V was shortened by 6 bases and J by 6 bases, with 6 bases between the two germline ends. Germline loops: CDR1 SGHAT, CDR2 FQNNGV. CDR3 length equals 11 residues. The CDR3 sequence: CASRQSNEQFF. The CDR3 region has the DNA TGTGCCAGCAGGCAGTCCAATGAGCAGTTCTTC. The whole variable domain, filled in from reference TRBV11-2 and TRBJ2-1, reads EAGVAQSPRYKIIEKRQSVAFWCNPISGHATLYWYQQILGQGPKLLIQFQNNGVVDDSQLPKDRFSAERLKGVDSTLKIQPAKLEDSAVYLCASRQSNEQFFGPGTRLTVL.

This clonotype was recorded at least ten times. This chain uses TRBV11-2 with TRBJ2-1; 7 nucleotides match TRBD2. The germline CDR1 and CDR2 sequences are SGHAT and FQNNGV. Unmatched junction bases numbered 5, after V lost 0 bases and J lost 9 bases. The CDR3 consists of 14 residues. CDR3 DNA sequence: TGTGCCAGCAGCTTAGATATACTAGCGCGTGAGCAGTTCTTC. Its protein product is CASSLDILAREQFF.

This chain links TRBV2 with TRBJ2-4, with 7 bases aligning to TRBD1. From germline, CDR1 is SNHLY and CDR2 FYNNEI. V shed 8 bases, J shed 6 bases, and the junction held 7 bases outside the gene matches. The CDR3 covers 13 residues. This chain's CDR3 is CASRRPGGNIQYF. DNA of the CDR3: TGTGCCAGCCGGAGGCCAGGGGGAAACATTCAGTACTTC.

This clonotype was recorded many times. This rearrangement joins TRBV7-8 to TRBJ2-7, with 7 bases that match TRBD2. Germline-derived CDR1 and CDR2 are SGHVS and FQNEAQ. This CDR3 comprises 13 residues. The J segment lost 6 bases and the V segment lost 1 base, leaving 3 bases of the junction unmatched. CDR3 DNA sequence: TGTGCCAGCAGCTTAGGAGCGGGGTCCGAGCAGTACGTC. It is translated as CASSLGAGSEQYV.

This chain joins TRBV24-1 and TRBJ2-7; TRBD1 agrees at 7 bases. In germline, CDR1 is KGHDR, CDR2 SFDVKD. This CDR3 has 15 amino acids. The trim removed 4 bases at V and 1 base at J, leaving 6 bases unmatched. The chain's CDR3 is CATSDRDSESYEQYF. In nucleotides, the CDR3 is TGTGCCACCAGTGACCGGGACAGCGAATCCTACGAGCAGTACTTC.

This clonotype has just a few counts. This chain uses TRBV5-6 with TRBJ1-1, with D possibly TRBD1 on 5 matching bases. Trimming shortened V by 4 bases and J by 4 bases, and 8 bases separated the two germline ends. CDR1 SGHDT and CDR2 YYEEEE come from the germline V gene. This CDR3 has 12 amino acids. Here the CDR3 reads CASSGGGTEAFF. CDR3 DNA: TGTGCCAGCAGCGGGGGTGGCACTGAAGCTTTCTTT.

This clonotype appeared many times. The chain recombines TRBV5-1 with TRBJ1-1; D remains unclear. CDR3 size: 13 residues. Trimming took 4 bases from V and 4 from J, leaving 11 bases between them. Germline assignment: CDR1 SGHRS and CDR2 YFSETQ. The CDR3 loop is CASSLELGTEAFF. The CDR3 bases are TGCGCCAGCAGCCTGGAACTGGGCACTGAAGCTTTCTTT.

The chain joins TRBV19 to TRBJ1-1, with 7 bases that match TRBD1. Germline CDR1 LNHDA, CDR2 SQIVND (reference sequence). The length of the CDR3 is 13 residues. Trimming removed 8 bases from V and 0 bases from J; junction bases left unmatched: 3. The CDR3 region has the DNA TGTGCCAGTGGGGACAGAATGAACACTGAAGCTTTCTTT. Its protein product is CASGDRMNTEAFF.